This TCR beta chain was found in a study of cytomegalovirus exposure and HLA in healthy donors. PCR used 60 Vbeta primers and 13 Jbeta primers. Libraries were prepared by immunoSEQ multiplex PCR; TCRdb keeps only in-frame clonotypes and omits some of them. The sample records about 150,000 clones, roughly 80% being singletons. After removal of 4 bases from V and 4 bases from J, the junction contained 6 bases not matched to a gene. The V gene's germline CDR1 is MNHEY and CDR2 SMNVEV (reference sequence). CDR3 size: 15 residues. Study-wide results and caveats: For most TCR beta V segments, an earlier analysis put the productive rate at about 87% or about 30% of the time.

With respect to this clone: Its target is unknown.

The V gene is TRBV27, the J gene TRBJ2-7; TRBD2 matches at 11 bases. Material: PBMCs. The source of this sequence is a woman aged 30 to 39 in good health and CMV-seronegative. This CDR3 is CASSWVAGGSYEQYF. DNA for the CDR3: TGTGCCAGCAGTTGGGTAGCGGGAGGGTCTTACGAGCAGTACTTC.